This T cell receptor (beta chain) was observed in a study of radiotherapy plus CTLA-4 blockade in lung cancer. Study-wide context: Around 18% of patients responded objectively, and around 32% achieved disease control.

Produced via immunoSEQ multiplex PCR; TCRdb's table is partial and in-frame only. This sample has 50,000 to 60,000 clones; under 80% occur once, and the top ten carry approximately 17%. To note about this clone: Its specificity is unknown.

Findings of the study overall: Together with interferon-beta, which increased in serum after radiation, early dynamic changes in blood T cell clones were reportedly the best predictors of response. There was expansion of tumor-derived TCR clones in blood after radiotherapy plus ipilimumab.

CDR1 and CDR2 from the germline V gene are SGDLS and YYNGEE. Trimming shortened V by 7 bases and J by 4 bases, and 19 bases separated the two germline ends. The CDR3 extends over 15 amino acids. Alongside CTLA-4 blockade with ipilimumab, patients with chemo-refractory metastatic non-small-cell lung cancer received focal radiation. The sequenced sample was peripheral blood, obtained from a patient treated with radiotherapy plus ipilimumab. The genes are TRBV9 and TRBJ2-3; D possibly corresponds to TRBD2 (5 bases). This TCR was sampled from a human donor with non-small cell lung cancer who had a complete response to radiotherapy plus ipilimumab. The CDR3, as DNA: TGTGCCAGCGGATCAACGGGAATCGTGGCAGATACGCAGTATTTT. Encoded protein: CASGSTGIVADTQYF. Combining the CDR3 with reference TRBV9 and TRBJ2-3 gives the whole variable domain DSGVTQTPKHLITATGQRVTLRCSPRSGDLSVYWYQQSLDQGLQFLIQYYNGEERAKGNILERFSAQQFPDLHSELNLSSLELGDSALYFCASGSTGIVADTQYFGPGTRLTVL.